This note documents a single TCR beta chain sequence. This specimen belongs to a study of blood T cell repertoires in COVID-19. Study-level background: The analysed material was cDNA or gDNA that came from T cells, B-cell-depleted T cells, or PBMCs.

Original processing notes: Estimation of nucleated cell counts was performed using reference gene primer amplification. Measured with immunoSEQ multiplex PCR; TCRdb has only the in-frame clones, and not every one. V, J and clone size derive from that table, while D and trimming were established from the DNA sequence. The repertoire holds approximately 11,000 clones, with 75% to 90% as singletons. Per the germline V gene, CDR1 is MNHEY and CDR2 is SVGEGT. The CDR3 contains 20 residues. V lost 5 bases, J lost 0 bases, and 16 bases stayed unmatched. This sequence originates from a man in his sixties or seventies with active COVID-19. The sequenced sample consisted of peripheral blood. The chain combines TRBV6-2 or TRBV6-3 with TRBJ2-3; 11 bases match TRBD2. The CDR3 DNA is TGTGCCAGCAGTACTAGCGGGGGCCTCCTTTTAAATCGTAGCACAGATACGCAGTATTTT. This translates into CASSTSGGLLLNRSTDTQYF.